The present T cell receptor beta chain was sequenced within a study of shared clonotypes between healthy human individuals (dated by TCRdb to 2019 to 2021). With regard to the full study: Three men and two women, aged 18 to 49 years, made up the cohort. For each donor, CD4 naive and CD4 memory were each run on three plates, CD8 naive on two plates, and CD8 memory on one plate. Libraries were prepared and TCR repertoires were sequenced by different laboratories using diverse techniques, in order to increase sequencing depth and limit assay-specific biases. The study deeply sequenced blood TCR repertoires of several healthy adults to estimate repertoire size and the extent of clonotype sharing between individuals. Leukapheresis yielded between about 0.85 and 9 billion PBMCs per donor. The paper as a whole reports these results and caveats: Only blood was sampled, and tissue TCR repertoires likely differ from those in blood. Clonotypes shared by all four sorted-subset donors showed higher generation probabilities than non-shared clonotypes. Larger estimated clonotype richness was generally found for naive subsets than for memory subsets. Based on pairwise subsampling, the degree of clonotype sharing among donors was expected to be affected by sequencing depth. Rarefaction of sorted-subset datasets indicated incomplete sequencing despite the large sequencing depth. Sharing across several donors was observed for approximately 5% of naive CD4, less than 4% of naive CD8, over 2% of memory CD4, and approximately 0.41% of memory CD8 clonotypes. The genetic and exposure-history diversity represented was limited by the small number of donors.

As concerns this clone: Its antigen is still unknown. Base qualities are not recorded, but no much larger clone differs from it by a single base.

CDR1 and CDR2 are read off the germline V gene as SGHRS and YFSETQ. From the cysteine through the phenylalanine, the CDR3 covers 16 amino acids. The sequence is cut down to CDR3 DNA, 48 bases in frame from base 1. For this chain, trimming is 0 bases at the V end and 2 bases at the J end, and the number of junction bases without a gene match is 5. Donors were healthy HIV-negative adults with no recently reported acute infections or vaccinations. Every donor was a Caucasian adult residing in Nashville, Tennessee, USA. CD4+ T cells were enriched through magnetic negative selection, after which naive cells were positively selected on CD45RA and the remaining negative fraction served as the memory subset. Blood was obtained by leukapheresis, after which PBMCs were separated by Ficoll-Histopaque density gradient centrifugation and cryopreserved in liquid nitrogen vapor phase. Analytical flow cytometry was used to check the purity and quantity of every magnetically sorted T cell population. Genomic DNA was isolated from every sorted fraction and measured by UV absorbance on a Nanodrop 2000c.

Using the deep immunoSEQ assay, TCR CDR3 regions were amplified from genomic DNA by multiplex PCR. Genomic DNA extracted from each cell subset was distributed evenly over all wells of several immunoSEQ 96-well plates, and each plate served as one replicate. Each replicate PCR for sorted subsets received roughly 0.2 ug genomic DNA, equal to roughly 29,000 T cell genomes. Purified libraries were measured with a Qubit 3.0 fluorometer, size-checked on a Bioanalyzer 2100, and measured again with the KAPA Library Quantification kit. Every immunoSEQ 96-well plate was sequenced on a dedicated single-read 150-cycle Illumina NextSeq 550 flow cell. For the original study's pipeline: Because only junctional sequences without quality scores were contained in the immunoSEQ output, filtering matching that applied to full-length reads could not be performed. Sequences were annotated with PyIR, a Python wrapper for IgBLAST v1.9, using IMGT germline references to assign V/J genes and CDR3. Any read was removed if the V/J assignment was weak (E-value above 1e-6), the CDR3 was missing, or the read contained stop codons, out-of-frame junctions, or ambiguous translated residues. V3J clonotypes were defined as sequences sharing the same inferred V gene, J gene, and CDR3 amino acid sequence. To compute the percentage overlap between repertoires, the number of shared unique clonotypes was divided by the size of the smaller repertoire. Repertoire richness was assessed with RTK rarefaction, the Chao1 estimator, and Recon v2.1 estimates of unobserved clonotypes. OLGA was used to compute generation probabilities for all TCRbeta clonotypes that the gDNA method yielded from a handful of donors. In TCRdb, the immuneACCESS table is reduced to in-frame sequences with V and J assigned. These tables do not hold every clone; where another copy was compared, an unresolved V gene accounts for under half, and the others remain unexplained. The D gene and trimming were derived from the DNA, and the V and J assignments and clone size from that table. The sample data list some 2,000,000 clones, and 90% to 95% of these were observed just once. The ten biggest clones cover approximately 0.13% of the sample.

This TCR was sampled from a man aged 18 to 30 in good health. Sequencing input: naive CD4+ T cells sorted from blood. Explained via the paper, the cell subset or site label denotes: CD45RA+ positively selected. The rearrangement combines TRBV5-1 with TRBJ2-1; 7 bases in the junction line up with TRBD2. The DNA sequence reads TGCGCCAGCAGCTTGGAGGTTAGCGGGCCCTACAATGAGCAGTTCTTC. Its protein product is CASSLEVSGPYNEQFF.